A selection of T cell receptor beta chains follows, all from one sample in a study of T cell responses to AZD1222 COVID-19 vaccine. Assay used: immunoSEQ multiplex PCR; TCRdb lists only in-frame clones, some missing. The top ten hold 0.8% to 1.3% of the sample, which has over 150,000 clones, 85% to 95% seen once. The sample in question was peripheral blood, obtained 28 days after the second dose of the MenACWY control vaccine. The receptors stem from an adult who received the MenACWY meningococcal vaccine as a control. CDR3s include the opening cysteine and the closing phenylalanine or tryptophan. Each record gives: D gene, V gene, clone size, J gene, CDR3 DNA, CDR3 protein. D genes are given only for firm matches. Size values are once, few and many counts, or a class for expanded clones, and some rows have none.

>.|TRBV6-6|.|TRBJ2-2
.
CASSLHHRGRTPGSCFF
>TRBD2|TRBV12-3/TRBV12-4|.|TRBJ2-7
TGTGCCAGCAGTTTCGGGGGGGGCGACGAGCAGTACTTC
CASSFGGGDEQYF
>.|TRBV7-2|.|TRBJ1-1
TGTGCCAGCTCGGGGCAGGGACGCACTGAAGCTTTCTTT
CASSGQGRTEAFF
>.|TRBV28|.|TRBJ1-5
TGTGCCAGCAGTTTCGGCCAGATGACGCAGCCCCAGCATTTT
CASSFGQMTQPQHF
>.|TRBV21-1|.|TRBJ1-1
TGTGCCAGCAGCAAAGCAGGGGTGCGGAACACTGAAGCTTTCTTT
CASSKAGVRNTEAFF
>.|TRBV12-3/TRBV12-4|.|TRBJ1-3
TGTGCCAGCAGTCTTCGGGGAAGGCACACCATATATTTT
CASSLRGRHTIYF
>.|TRBV5-4|.|TRBJ1-2
TGTGCCAGCAGCTTGGATGACTGGGGCTACACCTTC
CASSLDDWGYTF
>TRBD1|TRBV28|.|TRBJ1-1
TGTGCCAGCACCCCGACAGGGGGCGACGCTGAAGCTTTCTTT
CASTPTGGDAEAFF
>.|TRBV23-1|.|TRBJ1-1
TGCGCCAGCAGTCCGAGGGGCTGGGGTTTCCAAGGGGTTGAAGCTTTCTTT
CASSPRGWGFQGVEAFF
>TRBD1|TRBV28|.|TRBJ1-6
TGTGCCAGCAGTTTATTATCTGGGTGGATGGCACAGGGGAATTCACCCCTCCACTTT
CASSLLSGWMAQGNSPLHF
>.|TRBV2|.|TRBJ2-2
TGTGCCAGCCTATATAGGGGCACCGGGGAGCTGTTTTTT
CASLYRGTGELFF
>.|TRBV6-5|once|TRBJ2-7
TGTGCCAGCAGTTACCGGGGGGCACACTACGAGCAGTACTTC
CASSYRGAHYEQYF
>.|TRBV19|few|TRBJ1-2
TGTGCCAGTAGTATAGCGGGAGGCTACACCTTC
CASSIAGGYTF
>TRBD1|TRBV7-9|.|TRBJ1-3
TGTGCCAGCAGCAATACAGGGGCTGGAAACACCATATATTTT
CASSNTGAGNTIYF
>TRBD1|TRBV6-5|.|TRBJ1-1
TGTGCCAGCAGGAAAGAACAGGGGCGAGCTTTCTTT
CASRKEQGRAFF
>.|TRBV27|.|TRBJ1-1
TGTGCCAGCAGTTTTAGATTTACAGGCTTGAACACTGAAGCTTTCTTT
CASSFRFTGLNTEAFF
>.|TRBV7-8|few|TRBJ1-5
TGTGCCAGCAGCCCTAGGTTACAGATTTATCAGCCCCAGCATTTT
CASSPRLQIYQPQHF
>TRBD1|TRBV6-6|.|TRBJ1-2
TGTGCCAGCAGCTCAGACAGGGTTTATGGCTACACCTTC
CASSSDRVYGYTF
>.|TRBV21-1|once|TRBJ2-3
TGTGCCAGCAGCAAACCTGTCACTCTAGCGCCTCAGAGCACAGATACGCAGTATTTT
CASSKPVTLAPQSTDTQYF
>.|TRBV28|.|TRBJ2-7
TGTGCCAGCAGTTTAAGTCGCAGGGGAGCCTACGAGCAGTACTTC
CASSLSRRGAYEQYF
>.|TRBV4-2|.|TRBJ1-2
TGTGCCAGCAGCCAAGGGGTTGGGGGGCTCGACTATGGCTACACCTTC
CASSQGVGGLDYGYTF
>TRBD1|TRBV10-1|.|TRBJ2-1
TGCGCCAGCAGTGAGAGGGGGACAGGGGGCCCGAGGAATGAGCAGTTCTTC
CASSERGTGGPRNEQFF
>TRBD1|TRBV7-9|.|TRBJ1-4
TGTGCCAGCAGTCGGACAGGGGGCTATGAAAAACTGTTTTTT
CASSRTGGYEKLFF
>.|TRBV6-5|.|TRBJ2-1
TGTGCCAGCAGTCCTCCAGGGTTTGGGGACGCCGAGCAGTTCTTC
CASSPPGFGDAEQFF
>.|TRBV5-1|.|TRBJ1-2
TGCGCCAGCACGCTCGCCCCGGGACGGGAGAACTATGGCTACACCTTC
CASTLAPGRENYGYTF
>TRBD2|TRBV30|.|TRBJ2-3
TGTGCCTGGAGCGTCGGGGGGAGTTTAGATACGCAGTATTTT
CAWSVGGSLDTQYF
>TRBD1|TRBV29-1|.|TRBJ1-2
TGCAGCGTTGAGGCTCGCGGGACAGCGAACTATGGCTACACCTTC
CSVEARGTANYGYTF
>.|TRBV7-2|.|TRBJ2-1
TGTGCCAGCAGCTCGGACAATGAGCAGTTCTTC
CASSSDNEQFF
>TRBD1|TRBV2|once|TRBJ2-1
TGTGCCAGCAATACGGACAGGTACAATGAGCAGTTCTTC
CASNTDRYNEQFF
>.|TRBV4-2|.|TRBJ1-4
TGTGCCAGCAGCGATCCCGGGACGGGGAATGAAAAACTGTTTTTT
CASSDPGTGNEKLFF
>.|TRBV6-1|.|TRBJ2-2
TGTGCCAGCAGTGAATGGGAGAAAAACACCGGGGAGCTGTTTTTT
CASSEWEKNTGELFF
>.|TRBV7-9|few|TRBJ2-7
TGTGCCAGCAGCTTAGGGGACGGAGGGCAGTACTTC
CASSLGDGGQYF
>.|TRBV4-1|few|TRBJ1-2
TGCGCCAGCAGCCAAGACCCCTTCGGCCCCTATGGCTACACCTTC
CASSQDPFGPYGYTF
>TRBD1|TRBV7-2|few|TRBJ1-5
TGTGCCAGTTCAGGGGGCGCGGATCAGCCCCAGCATTTT
CASSGGADQPQHF
>.|TRBV30|.|TRBJ2-2
TGTGCCTGGAGTGTACTATTGCGAGGCGGGGAGCTGTTTTTT
CAWSVLLRGGELFF
>.|TRBV30|.|TRBJ1-5
TGTGCCTGGAGCCGACCCGGGACCCAGAATGGCAATCAGCCCCAGCATTTT
CAWSRPGTQNGNQPQHF
>TRBD1|TRBV27|.|TRBJ1-6
TGTGCCAGCGGACGTGACAGGGGGAAGTCTTCACCCCTCCACTTT
CASGRDRGKSSPLHF
>.|TRBV12-3/TRBV12-4|.|TRBJ2-1
TGTGCCAGCAGTTTAGGAATTACGGATGAGCAGTTCTTC
CASSLGITDEQFF
>TRBD1|TRBV18|.|TRBJ1-5
TGTGCCAGCTCAGCGGGACAGCTTGGTCAGCCCCAGCATTTT
CASSAGQLGQPQHF
>.|TRBV19|.|TRBJ1-2
TGTGCCAGCCAGTATGGGGGCGCAGAAGTCTACACCTTC
CASQYGGAEVYTF
>.|TRBV12-3/TRBV12-4|.|TRBJ1-2
TGTGCCAGCAGCCTTAAGTATCATGGCTACACCTTC
CASSLKYHGYTF
>TRBD1|TRBV4-3|.|TRBJ2-1
TGCGCCAGCAGCGCCCGGACAGGGGGGGATGAGCAGTTCTTC
CASSARTGGDEQFF
>.|TRBV7-9|.|TRBJ1-6
TGTGCCAGCAGCCGAACGGAGAATTCACCCCTCCACTTT
CASSRTENSPLHF
>.|TRBV3-1/TRBV3-2|.|TRBJ1-1
TGTGCCAGCGTCCCGGGGGATAGGAACACTGAAGCTTTCTTT
CASVPGDRNTEAFF
>.|TRBV30|.|TRBJ1-6
TGTGCCTGGAGTTATGGGGAACGATCACCCCTCCACTTT
CAWSYGERSPLHF
>TRBD1|TRBV18|.|TRBJ1-1
TGTGCCAGCTCACCAGCCGGGACAGGGGTTCACACTGAAGCTTTCTTT
CASSPAGTGVHTEAFF
>.|TRBV30|.|TRBJ1-2
TGTGCCTGGAGTGTCCAGCTTCGGTATGGCTACACCTTC
CAWSVQLRYGYTF
>.|TRBV5-8|.|TRBJ1-5
TGTGCCAGCAGCCAGGACAGCAATCAGCCCCAGCATTTT
CASSQDSNQPQHF
>TRBD2|TRBV12-3/TRBV12-4|.|TRBJ2-5
TGTGCCAGCAGTCTCGGACTAGCAGAGACCCAGTACTTC
CASSLGLAETQYF
>TRBD2|TRBV2|.|TRBJ2-7
TGTGCCAGCAGTTTACTAGCGGGGGGGCGGAACGAGCAGTACTTC
CASSLLAGGRNEQYF
>TRBD1|TRBV9|.|TRBJ2-3
TGTGCCAGCAGCGTAGAGGGACAGGGTCTTAGCACAGATACGCAGTATTTT
CASSVEGQGLSTDTQYF
>.|TRBV5-1|.|TRBJ1-1
TGCGCCAGCAGCTTGGTATCAGGCGATAACACTGAAGCTTTCTTT
CASSLVSGDNTEAFF
>.|TRBV5-4|.|TRBJ1-4
TGTGCCAGCAGCTTGGGGGGGACGAATAATGAAAAACTGTTTTTT
CASSLGGTNNEKLFF
>TRBD1|TRBV9|.|TRBJ1-3
TGTGCCAGCAGCGCCGACAGGGATGGAAACACCATATATTTT
CASSADRDGNTIYF
>TRBD1|TRBV6-6|once|TRBJ1-2
TGTGCCAGCCGCGACAGGGGCGTCAACTATGGCTACACCTTC
CASRDRGVNYGYTF
>.|TRBV28|.|TRBJ1-3
TGTGCCAGCGGTTTAGCGGCCTCTGGAAACACCATATATTTT
CASGLAASGNTIYF